The 10 T cell receptor beta chains reported below all come from one sample, sequenced in a study of CD8+ T cells in alopecia areata. It was with CD4, CD8alpha, NKG2D, NKG2ACE and other markers that pooled cutaneous lymph node cells were sorted. Extraction of RNA preceded its reverse transcription into cDNA, which served as the sequencing template. Assay: immunoSEQ multiplex PCR; the TCRdb copy retains only in-frame clones and omits some. Recorded here are 200,000 to 300,000 clones, with no singletons, and the ten leading clones hold more than 0.95%. Sequencing was done on a sample of CD4+ T cells sorted from a lymph node. Every receptor here comes from a C3H/HeJ mouse with alopecia areata. The mouse strain carries the MHC haplotype H2-k.

Points on this clone: Mouse names are used for the genes. The read terminates 4 residues before the CDR3 end, so the remaining end is supplied by the germline J gene. V is TRBV31 and J is TRBJ2-5; 9 bases are a match to TRBD2. This CDR3 contains 14 residues. Germline V gene sequence: CDR1 GKSSPN, CDR2 SITVG. The trim removed 2 bases at V and 3 bases at J, leaving 3 bases unmatched. The sequenced CDR3 bases are TGTGCCTGGAGTTCTGGGGGGGATCAAGAC. The encoded protein is CAWSSGGDQD. The full CDR3 sequence reads CAWSSGGDQDTQYF.

In the case of this clone: Gene names and germline match the mouse. Read sequence stops 4 residues before the CDR3 end, and the germline J gene provides the missing end. The identical CDR3 is also encoded by other nucleotide sequences in the sample. V gene TRBV1 combines with J gene TRBJ2-7; 7 nucleotides match TRBD2. The CDR3 loop spans 15 amino acids. V shed 3 bases, J shed 0 bases, and the junction held 5 bases outside the gene matches. Germline values: CDR1 NSQYPW, CDR2 LRSPGD (reference sequence). CDR3 bases read: TGCACCTGCAGTGCTCCCGGGACTGACTCCTAT. Protein: CTCSAPGTDSY. The whole CDR3 is CTCSAPGTDSYEQYF.

Comment on this clone: Gene names denote mouse genes. The CDR3 end falls 4 residues outside the read, so it is completed with the germline J gene. The sample contains more than one DNA sequence encoding this CDR3. This chain links TRBV13-1 with TRBJ2-3; possible D gene TRBD2, 5 bases. The germline CDR1 and CDR2 sequences are NSHNY and SYGAGN. V shed 2 bases and J shed 1 base, with 8 bases lying between them. The CDR3 spans 14 residues. The covered CDR3 bases are TGTGCCAGCAGTGAGGTTGGGGGTGCAGAA. This translates into CASSEVGGAE. From start to end, the CDR3 is CASSEVGGAETLYF.

In its sample, this clone was seen a few times. Gene labels here are mouse ones. Read coverage stops 4 residues before the CDR3 terminus; the germline J gene supplies the remainder. The identical CDR3 is also encoded by other nucleotide sequences in the sample. The chain joins TRBV13-1 to TRBJ2-5; a weak D match, TRBD2 (5 bases). There are 14 residues in the CDR3. V was shortened by 0 bases and J by 2 bases, with 7 bases between the two germline ends. Germline V gene data show CDR1 as NSHNY and CDR2 as SYGAGN. The CDR3 here is CASSDAWAQDTQYF. The covered CDR3 bases are TGTGCCAGCAGTGATGCCTGGGCCCAAGAC.

This clone appeared a few times. Gene names follow the mouse nomenclature. The CDR3 goes on 4 residues after the read ends, and that part is filled in from the germline J gene. The chain couples TRBV1 to TRBJ2-5; no definite D call. Deletions cut 4 bases from V and 0 bases from J, with 8 bases between. Germline-derived CDR1 and CDR2 are NSQYPW and LRSPGD (reference sequence). The CDR3 loop spans 14 amino acids. CDR3 loop: CTCSVTFNQDTQYF. The part of the CDR3 DNA that was read is TGCACCTGCAGTGTGACATTTAACCAAGAC.

Points on this clone: Mouse germline and gene names are used. The CDR3 is CASGDPRANTGQLYF. The CDR3 DNA, read in part, is TGTGCCAGCGGTGATCCCAGAGCAAACACCGGG. V is TRBV13-2 and J is TRBJ2-2; no definite D call. The missing CDR3 end, 4 residues past where the read stops, is filled in from the germline J gene. The CDR3 covers 15 residues. Trimming removed 1 base from V and 0 bases from J, with 7 bases in between. Germline CDR1 is NNHNN and CDR2 is SYGAGS (reference sequence).

Concerning this clone itself: Mouse names are used for the genes. The read is 4 residues too short to cover the CDR3 end, so that end is filled in from the germline J gene. The V gene is TRBV13-2, the J gene TRBJ2-7; 7 bases map to TRBD1. Germline-derived CDR1 and CDR2 are NNHNN and SYGAGS (reference sequence). The CDR3 is 14 residues long. Incomplete CDR3 DNA: TGTGCCAGCGGTGATCAGGACAGGATATAT. Its protein product is CASGDQDRIY. The full CDR3 is CASGDQDRIYEQYF.

On this clone itself: All gene names here are mouse names. The read comes to an end 4 residues before the CDR3 does, leaving the germline J gene to fill in the end. The chain has TRBV5 and TRBJ1-1, with D perhaps matching TRBD1 (6 bases). In germline, CDR1 is LGHNA, CDR2 YNLKQL (reference sequence). The CDR3 is 12 residues long. CDR3 DNA, as far as it was read: TGTGCCAGCAGCCAAGGGACAGTA. This gives the protein CASSQGTV. In full, the CDR3 reads CASSQGTVEVFF.

The table lists this clone with a few counts. Any gene name here is a mouse gene name. The CDR3 is cut off 4 residues early in the read; its end comes from the germline J gene. The chain recombines TRBV1 with TRBJ1-2, with D unclear. This CDR3 contains 13 residues. The germline CDR1 and CDR2 sequences are NSQYPW and LRSPGD (reference sequence). The CDR3 sequence: CTCSAGGLSDYTF. The sequenced CDR3 bases are TGCACCTGCAGTGCAGGGGGTTTGTCC. Variable domain in full (rest from reference TRBV1 and TRBJ1-2): VTLLEQNPRWRLVPRGQAVNLRCILKNSQYPWMSWYQQDLQKQLQWLFTLRSPGDKEVKSLPGADYLATRVTDTELRLQVANMSQGRTLYCTCSAGGLSDYTFGSGTRLLVI.

This clone was counted only a few times. Here the gene names and germline are mouse. The read ends 4 residues shy of where the CDR3 ends; the end is completed using the germline J gene. V is TRBV13-1 and J is TRBJ2-4, with 9 bases identical to TRBD2. Per germline, CDR1 NSHNY and CDR2 SYGAGN. The V and J ends lost 5 bases and 2 bases, in that order; junction bases with no gene match: 6. This CDR3 is built from 15 residues. CDR3 protein: CASRTGGGDQNTLYF. CDR3 bases read: TGTGCCAGCAGGACTGGGGGCGGGGATCAAAAC.